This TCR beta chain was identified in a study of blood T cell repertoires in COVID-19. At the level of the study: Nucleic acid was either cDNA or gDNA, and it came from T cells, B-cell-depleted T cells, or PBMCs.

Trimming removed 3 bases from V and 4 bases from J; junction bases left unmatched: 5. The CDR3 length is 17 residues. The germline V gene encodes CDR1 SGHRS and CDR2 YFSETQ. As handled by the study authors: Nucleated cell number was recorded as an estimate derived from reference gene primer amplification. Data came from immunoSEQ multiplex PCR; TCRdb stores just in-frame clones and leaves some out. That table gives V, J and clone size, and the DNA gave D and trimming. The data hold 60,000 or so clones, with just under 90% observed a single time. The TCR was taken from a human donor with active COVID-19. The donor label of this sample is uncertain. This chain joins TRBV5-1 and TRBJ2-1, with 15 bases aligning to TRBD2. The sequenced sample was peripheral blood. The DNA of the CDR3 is TGCGCCAGCAGCTCCGGACTAGCGGGGGGGTGGTACAATGAGCAGTTCTTC. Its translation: CASSSGLAGGWYNEQFF.